The T cell receptor beta chain under discussion was sequenced for a study of blood T cells in healthy people across ages. The germline V and J ends were trimmed by 8 bases and 4 bases, with 12 bases remaining between them. Germline CDR1 is SGHTA and CDR2 is FQGNSA. CDR3 length: 13 residues. This clonotype was observed a few times. The use of a sample-barcoded 5' primer and a J-beta primer mix characterized a second PCR of 7 to 11 cycles. TCRdb analysed the 5' RACE reads with MiXCR anew, one entry per CDR3 protein. In the table there are approximately 690,000 distinct CDR3 sequences, roughly 43% of which are singletons.

J is TRBJ1-3 and V is TRBV7-2; D remains unclear. Sequencing input: blood. This sequence was found in an elderly man in good health. The CDR3 region is CASGPLQGNTIYF. DNA for the CDR3: TGTGCCAGCGGACCCCTACAGGGAAACACCATATATTTT.